These 15 T cell receptor beta chains share one sample of origin, sequenced in a study of shared clonotypes between healthy human individuals (dated by TCRdb to 2020 to 2021). Libraries were constructed by the immunoSEQ multiplex PCR assay. What TCRdb holds here is the immuneACCESS table cut down to in-frame rearrangements. Part of the clones is not present; checked against another copy, under half of the missing clones reflect an unresolved V gene, and the others are unexplained. The sample table shows 2 million to 2.5 million clones, and around 93% are seen once. The top ten hold roughly 0.34% of the sample. The sequenced sample consisted of naive CD4+ T cells from PBMCs. In the paper's terms, the cell subset or site label means: CD45RA+ positively selected. All receptors derive from a man aged 18-30 years in good health. Some clones in this sample may be carry-over from other donors' samples.

This clone was recorded only once. The chain carries TRBV5-1 and TRBJ2-1; no reliable D call. Germline CDR1 SGHRS, CDR2 YFSETQ. Trimming took 0 bases from V and 2 from J, leaving 9 bases between them. The CDR3 is 15 residues long. The CDR3, as DNA: TGCGCCAGCAGCTTGGACTCGATAACCTACAATGAGCAGTTCTTC. It translates to CASSLDSITYNEQFF.

The CDR3 is CASSLGGTGRDEQFF. CDR3 nucleotides: TGTGCCAGCAGCTTAGGGGGGACAGGGAGGGATGAGCAGTTCTTC. The chain is built from TRBV7-2 and TRBJ2-1, with TRBD1 identical over 9 bases. The CDR3 has 15 residues. The germline gives CDR1 SGHTA, CDR2 FQGNSA. The junction had 6 bases not matched to a gene; V was cut back by 1 base and J by 8 bases.

The chain employs TRBV10-2 and TRBJ2-3; 8 positions match TRBD1. The trim removed 2 bases at V and 3 bases at J, leaving 1 base unmatched. The CDR3 is made up of 14 amino acids. CDR1 WSHSY and CDR2 SAAADI come from the germline V gene. This CDR3 reads CASSERTGTDTQYF. CDR3 nucleotide sequence: TGCGCCAGCAGTGAGAGGACAGGGACAGATACGCAGTATTTT.

The rearrangement joins TRBV4-1 to TRBJ1-4; D gene ambiguous. Germline CDR1 is MGHRA and CDR2 is YSYEKL. Trimming took 4 bases from V and 8 from J, leaving 11 bases between them. The CDR3 is made up of 13 amino acids. CDR3 DNA: TGCGCCAGCAGCCGGGCAGGATCCGAAAAACTGTTTTTT. This codes for CASSRAGSEKLFF.

This clone occurred once. The chain combines TRBV28 with TRBJ1-2; D not certain. The CDR3 spans 13 residues. Germline CDR1 and CDR2: MDHEN and SYDVKM. Trimming stripped 6 bases from V and 4 bases from J, with 12 bases between. The CDR3 nucleotides read TGTGCCAGCAGCCGCACCGATGTCTATGGCTACACCTTC. Translation: CASSRTDVYGYTF.

This clone was recorded once. Relative to the germline gene, one junction end is altered; a read error may explain this. Additional DNA sequences in this sample encode the identical CDR3. The chain combines TRBV6-6 with TRBJ2-7, with D unclear. Germline CDR1 reads MNHNY; CDR2 reads SVGAGI (reference sequence). The CDR3 covers 12 residues. The CDR3 here is CASAYPPYEQYF. CDR3 coding DNA: TGTGCCAGCGCATACCCCCCCTACGAGCAGTATTTC.

V gene TRBV30 combines with J gene TRBJ1-6, with D perhaps TRBD1 (5 bases). CDR1 and CDR2 (germline): GTSNPN, SVGIG (reference sequence). The CDR3 extends over 15 amino acids. Between the trimmed V and J ends, which lost 0 bases and 3 bases, there was a span of 9 bases. Written as DNA, the CDR3 is TGTGCCTGGAGTGTGGCAGGACACTATAATTCACCCCTCCACTTT. Protein product: CAWSVAGHYNSPLHF.

V is TRBV7-8 and J is TRBJ2-7; 9 bases fit TRBD2. Germline V gene sequence: CDR1 SGHVS, CDR2 FQNEAQ. This CDR3 contains 14 residues. Trimming removed 3 bases from V and 6 bases from J; junction bases left unmatched: 6. CDR3: CASSLGSGRSEQYF. Written as DNA, the CDR3 is TGTGCCAGCAGCTTGGGTAGCGGGAGATCCGAGCAGTACTTC.

The V and J genes are TRBV4-3 and TRBJ1-1; 9 nucleotides match TRBD1. The V gene end was trimmed by 1 base and the J gene end by 0 bases; junction bases not matched to a gene: 9. CDR1 and CDR2 (germline): LGHNA, YSLEER. The CDR3 has 18 residues. This CDR3 reads CASSQGSGGQGMNTEAFF. Here the CDR3 DNA reads TGCGCCAGCAGCCAAGGATCTGGGGGACAGGGTATGAACACTGAAGCTTTCTTT.

V is TRBV18 and J is TRBJ1-2; 10 bases agree with TRBD1. Germline-derived CDR1 and CDR2 are KGHSH and LQKENI. With V trimmed by 3 bases and J by 13 bases, 5 bases remained unmatched. The CDR3 covers 12 residues. The CDR3 sequence is CASSPGTGESTF. The CDR3 coding sequence is TGTGCCAGCTCACCTGGGACAGGGGAGAGCACCTTC. Looking up the rest from reference TRBV18 and TRBJ1-2 gives the full variable domain: NAGVMQNPRHLVRRRGQEARLRCSPMKGHSHVYWYRQLPEEGLKFMVYLQKENIIDESGMPKERFSAEFPKEGPSILRIQQVVRGDSAAYFCASSPGTGESTFGSGTRLTVV.

The V gene is TRBV11-2, the J gene TRBJ2-3, with 8 bases aligning to TRBD2. The CDR3 covers 14 residues. Germline V gene sequence: CDR1 SGHAT, CDR2 FQNNGV. J lost 10 bases, V lost 5 bases, and 11 bases had no gene match. CDR3 coding DNA: TGTGCCAGCAGCAGAAATAGCGGGACGACTGCGCAGTATTTT. As protein: CASSRNSGTTAQYF.

J is TRBJ1-3 and V is TRBV4-2, with D perhaps matching TRBD1 (5 bases). V was cut by 1 base and J by 2 bases, with 9 bases left in between. This CDR3 is 15 amino acids long. CDR1 and CDR2 from the germline V gene are LGHNA and YNFKEQ. For the CDR3, the DNA is TGTGCCAGCAGCCAAGGGGTAGGGGCTGGAAACACCATATATTTT. This sequence encodes CASSQGVGAGNTIYF.

V gene TRBV11-2 combines with J gene TRBJ2-3, with D possibly being TRBD2 (5 bases). Germline-derived CDR1 and CDR2 are SGHAT and FQNNGV. V lost 0 bases to trimming and J lost 4 bases, with 11 bases between them. The CDR3 runs to 15 residues. The CDR3 nucleotides are TGTGCCAGCAGCTTAGATCTTGGTAGCGCAGATACGCAGTATTTT. Translating gives CASSLDLGSADTQYF.

This chain joins TRBV7-8 and TRBJ2-7, with TRBD2 matching over 7 bases. This CDR3 is 15 amino acids long. The ends lost 1 base at V and 3 bases at J; junction bases unmatched: 6. Germline CDR1 is SGHVS and CDR2 is FQNEAQ. CDR3: CASSLVGGRLYEQYF. Here the CDR3 DNA reads TGTGCCAGCAGCTTAGTGGGCGGGAGACTCTACGAGCAGTACTTC.

The chain joins TRBV19 to TRBJ1-1; unclear D gene. The V end lost 3 bases, the J end lost 0 bases, and 11 bases lay between the germline ends. CDR3 length equals 15 residues. CDR1 is LNHDA and CDR2 is SQIVND in the germline V gene (reference sequence). Here the CDR3 reads CASSISSVLNTEAFF. The CDR3 coding sequence is TGTGCCAGTAGTATCTCATCGGTCCTGAACACTGAAGCTTTCTTT.